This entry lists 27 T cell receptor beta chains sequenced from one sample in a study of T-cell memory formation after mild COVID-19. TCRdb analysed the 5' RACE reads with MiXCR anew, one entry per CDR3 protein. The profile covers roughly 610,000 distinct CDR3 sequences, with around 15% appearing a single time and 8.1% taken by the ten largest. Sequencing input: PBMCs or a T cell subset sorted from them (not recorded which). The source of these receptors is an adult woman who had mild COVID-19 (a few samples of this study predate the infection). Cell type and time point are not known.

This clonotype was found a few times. The CDR3 is CASSYRTSGRGSEQYF. Here the CDR3 DNA reads TGTGCCAGCAGTTACCGGACTAGCGGGAGAGGGTCCGAGCAGTACTTC. The rearrangement uses TRBV6-5 and TRBJ2-7; 13 bases line up with TRBD2. V lost 2 bases and J lost 6; bases outside the gene matches: 7. Germline assignment: CDR1 MNHEY and CDR2 SVGAGI. This CDR3 is 16 amino acids long.

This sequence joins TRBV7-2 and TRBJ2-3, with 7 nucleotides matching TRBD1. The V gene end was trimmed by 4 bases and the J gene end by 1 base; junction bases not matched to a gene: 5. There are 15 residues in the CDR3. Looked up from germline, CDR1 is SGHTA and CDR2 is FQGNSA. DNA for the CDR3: TGTGCCAGCAGCTCACTCCAGGGGGGCACAGATACGCAGTATTTT. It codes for CASSSLQGGTDTQYF.

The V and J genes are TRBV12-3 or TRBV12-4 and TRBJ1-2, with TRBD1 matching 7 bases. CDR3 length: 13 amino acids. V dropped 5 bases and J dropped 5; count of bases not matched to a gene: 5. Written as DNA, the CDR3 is TGTGCCAGCAGTGAGGGGGCCTGGTATGGCTACACCTTC. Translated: CASSEGAWYGYTF.

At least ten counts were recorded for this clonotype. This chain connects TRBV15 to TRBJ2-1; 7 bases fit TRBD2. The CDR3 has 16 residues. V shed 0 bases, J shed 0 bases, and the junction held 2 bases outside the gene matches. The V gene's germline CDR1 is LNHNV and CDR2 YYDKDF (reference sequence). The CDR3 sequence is CATSRESGGSYNEQFF. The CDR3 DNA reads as TGTGCCACCAGCAGAGAATCGGGGGGCTCCTACAATGAGCAGTTCTTC.

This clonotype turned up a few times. DNA of the CDR3: TGTGCCAGCAGTTTAGGGTGGGACAGGAGTCCCTACGAGCAGTACTTC. This translates into CASSLGWDRSPYEQYF. The chain recombines TRBV28 with TRBJ2-7; the match to TRBD1 covers 8 bases. Trimming cost V 2 bases and J 2 bases; bases outside gene matches: 8. This CDR3 is built from 16 residues. Germline V gene sequence: CDR1 MDHEN, CDR2 SYDVKM.

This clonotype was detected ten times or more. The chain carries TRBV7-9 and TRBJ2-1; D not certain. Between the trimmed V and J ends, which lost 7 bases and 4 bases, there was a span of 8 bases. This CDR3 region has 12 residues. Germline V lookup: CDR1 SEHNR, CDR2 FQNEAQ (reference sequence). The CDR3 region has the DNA TGTGCCAGCATGAAGATTTACAATGAGCAGTTCTTC. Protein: CASMKIYNEQFF.

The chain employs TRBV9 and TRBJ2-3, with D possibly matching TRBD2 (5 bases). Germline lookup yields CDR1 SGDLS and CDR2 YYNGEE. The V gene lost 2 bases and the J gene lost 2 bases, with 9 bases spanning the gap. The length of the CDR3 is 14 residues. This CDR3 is CASSVTRVTDTQYF. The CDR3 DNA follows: TGTGCCAGCAGCGTGACGCGGGTCACAGATACGCAGTATTTT. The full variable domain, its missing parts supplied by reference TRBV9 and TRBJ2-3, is DSGVTQTPKHLITATGQRVTLRCSPRSGDLSVYWYQQSLDQGLQFLIQYYNGEERAKGNILERFSAQQFPDLHSELNLSSLELGDSALYFCASSVTRVTDTQYFGPGTRLTVL.

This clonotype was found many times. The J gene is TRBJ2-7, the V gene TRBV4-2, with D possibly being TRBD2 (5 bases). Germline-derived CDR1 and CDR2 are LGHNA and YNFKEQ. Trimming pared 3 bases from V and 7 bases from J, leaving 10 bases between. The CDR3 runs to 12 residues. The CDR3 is CASSQGGWEQYF. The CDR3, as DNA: TGTGCCAGCAGCCAGGGCGGGTGGGAGCAGTACTTC.

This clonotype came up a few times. DNA for the CDR3: TGCAGTGCCAGCGGGACTAGCGGGACATACGAGCAGTACTTC. Protein product: CSASGTSGTYEQYF. The V call is TRBV29-1, the J call TRBJ2-7; 13 positions agree with TRBD2. The CDR3 has 14 amino acids. Germline V gives CDR1 SQVTM, CDR2 ANQGSEA.

CDR3: CASSQRESPYNEQFF. Here the CDR3 DNA reads TGTGCCAGCAGTCAGCGGGAGAGTCCCTACAATGAGCAGTTCTTC. This chain connects TRBV6-5 to TRBJ2-1; 8 bases are a match to TRBD2. The V gene's germline CDR1 is MNHEY and CDR2 SVGAGI. With V trimmed by 5 bases and J by 2 bases, 5 bases remained unmatched. The CDR3 extends over 15 amino acids.

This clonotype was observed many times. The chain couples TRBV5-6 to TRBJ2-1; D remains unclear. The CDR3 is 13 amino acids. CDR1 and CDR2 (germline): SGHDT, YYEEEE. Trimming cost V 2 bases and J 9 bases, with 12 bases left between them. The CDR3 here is CASSLSGPGEQFF. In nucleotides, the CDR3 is TGTGCCAGCAGCTTATCCGGTCCGGGTGAGCAGTTCTTC.

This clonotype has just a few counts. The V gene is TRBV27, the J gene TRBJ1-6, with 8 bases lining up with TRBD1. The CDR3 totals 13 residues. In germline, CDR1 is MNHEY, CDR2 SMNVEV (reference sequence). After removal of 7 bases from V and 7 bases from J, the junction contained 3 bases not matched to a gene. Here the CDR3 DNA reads TGTGCCAGCAAACAGGGGGGCAATTCACCCCTCCACTTT. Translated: CASKQGGNSPLHF.

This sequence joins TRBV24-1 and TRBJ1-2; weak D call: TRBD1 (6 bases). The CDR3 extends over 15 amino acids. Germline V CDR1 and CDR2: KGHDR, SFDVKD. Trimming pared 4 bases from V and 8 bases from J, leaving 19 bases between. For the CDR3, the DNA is TGTGCCACCAGTGAAACTTCCGGGACAAATTCAGGCTACACCTTC. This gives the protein CATSETSGTNSGYTF.

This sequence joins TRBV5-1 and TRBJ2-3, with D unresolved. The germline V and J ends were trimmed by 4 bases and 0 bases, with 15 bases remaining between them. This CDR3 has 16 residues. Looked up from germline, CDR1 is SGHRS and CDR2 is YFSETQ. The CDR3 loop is CASSPPVQHSTDTQYF. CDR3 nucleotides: TGCGCCAGCAGCCCGCCCGTACAGCACAGCACAGATACGCAGTATTTT.

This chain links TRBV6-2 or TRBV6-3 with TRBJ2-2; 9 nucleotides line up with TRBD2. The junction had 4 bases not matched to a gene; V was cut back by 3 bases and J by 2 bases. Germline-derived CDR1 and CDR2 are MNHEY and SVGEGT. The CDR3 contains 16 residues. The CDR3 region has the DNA TGTGCCAGCAGTTATAGCGGGAGTTTTAACACCGGGGAGCTGTTTTTT. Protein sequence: CASSYSGSFNTGELFF.

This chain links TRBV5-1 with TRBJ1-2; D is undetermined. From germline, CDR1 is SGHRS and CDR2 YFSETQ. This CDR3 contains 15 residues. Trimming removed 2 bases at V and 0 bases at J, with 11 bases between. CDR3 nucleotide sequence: TGCGCCAGCAGCTTAGGAGGGCTAGCTAACTATGGCTACACCTTC. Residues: CASSLGGLANYGYTF. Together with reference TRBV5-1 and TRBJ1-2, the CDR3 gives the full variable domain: KAGVTQTPRYLIKTRGQQVTLSCSPISGHRSVSWYQQTPGQGLQFLFEYFSETQRNKGNFPGRFSGRQFSNSRSEMNVSTLELGDSALYLCASSLGGLANYGYTFGSGTRLTVV.

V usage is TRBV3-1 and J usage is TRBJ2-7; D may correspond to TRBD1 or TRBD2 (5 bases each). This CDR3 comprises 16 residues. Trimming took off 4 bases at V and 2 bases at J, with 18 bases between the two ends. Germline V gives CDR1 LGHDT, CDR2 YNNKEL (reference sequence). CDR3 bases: TGTGCCAGCAGCCCCGGTACCGGGGACCATACCTACGAGCAGTACTTC. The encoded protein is CASSPGTGDHTYEQYF.

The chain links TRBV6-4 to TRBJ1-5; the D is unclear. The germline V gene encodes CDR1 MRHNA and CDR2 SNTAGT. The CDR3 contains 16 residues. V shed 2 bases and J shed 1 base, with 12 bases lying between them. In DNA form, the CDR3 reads TGTGCCAGCAGTGACCCCCGTCTTATGAGCAATCAGCCCCAGCATTTT. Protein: CASSDPRLMSNQPQHF.

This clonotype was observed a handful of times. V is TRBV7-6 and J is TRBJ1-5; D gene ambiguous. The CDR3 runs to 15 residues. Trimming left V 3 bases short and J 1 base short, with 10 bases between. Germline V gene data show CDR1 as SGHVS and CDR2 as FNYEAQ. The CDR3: CASSFYMGSNQPQHF. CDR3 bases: TGTGCCAGCAGCTTCTATATGGGAAGCAATCAGCCCCAGCATTTT.

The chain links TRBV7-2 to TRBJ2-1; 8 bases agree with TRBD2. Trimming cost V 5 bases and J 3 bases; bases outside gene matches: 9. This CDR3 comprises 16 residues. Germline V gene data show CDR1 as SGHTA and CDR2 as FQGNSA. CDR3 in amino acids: CASSLEAGVNYNEQFF. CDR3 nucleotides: TGTGCCAGCAGCCTCGAAGCGGGAGTAAACTACAATGAGCAGTTCTTC.

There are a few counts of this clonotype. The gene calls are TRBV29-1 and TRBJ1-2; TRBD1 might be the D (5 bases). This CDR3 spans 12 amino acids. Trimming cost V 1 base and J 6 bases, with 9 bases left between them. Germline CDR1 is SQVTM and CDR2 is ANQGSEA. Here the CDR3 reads CSVEGQSNGYTF. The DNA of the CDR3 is TGCAGCGTTGAAGGACAGTCCAATGGCTACACCTTC.

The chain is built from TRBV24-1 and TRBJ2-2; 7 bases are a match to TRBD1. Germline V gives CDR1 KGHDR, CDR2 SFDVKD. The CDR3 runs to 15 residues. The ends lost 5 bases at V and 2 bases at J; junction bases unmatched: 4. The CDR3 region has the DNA TGTGCCACCAGTGCGGGACAGCTAAACACCGGGGAGCTGTTTTTT. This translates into CATSAGQLNTGELFF.

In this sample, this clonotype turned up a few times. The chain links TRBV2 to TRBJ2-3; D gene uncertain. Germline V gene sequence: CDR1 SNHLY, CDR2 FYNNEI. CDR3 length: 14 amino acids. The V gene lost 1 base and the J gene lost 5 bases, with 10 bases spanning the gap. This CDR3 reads CASSEGVDGDTQYF. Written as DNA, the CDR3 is TGTGCCAGCAGTGAAGGAGTAGATGGAGATACGCAGTATTTT.

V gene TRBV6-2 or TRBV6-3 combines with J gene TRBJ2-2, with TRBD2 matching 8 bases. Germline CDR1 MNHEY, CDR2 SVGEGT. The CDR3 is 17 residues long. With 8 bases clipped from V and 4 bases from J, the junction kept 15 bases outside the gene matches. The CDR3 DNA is TGTGCCAGCTTTTTAGCGGGAATTCGCCGCAGCACCGGGGAGCTGTTTTTT. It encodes CASFLAGIRRSTGELFF.

The CDR3 loop is CSARGQGRDEQYF. The DNA of the CDR3 is TGCAGTGCTAGAGGGCAGGGGAGGGACGAGCAGTACTTC. The chain joins TRBV20-1 to TRBJ2-7; D might be TRBD2 (7 bases). The CDR3 runs 13 residues. Germline lookup yields CDR1 DFQATT and CDR2 SNEGSKA (reference sequence). Deletions cut 1 base from V and 5 bases from J, with 12 bases between.

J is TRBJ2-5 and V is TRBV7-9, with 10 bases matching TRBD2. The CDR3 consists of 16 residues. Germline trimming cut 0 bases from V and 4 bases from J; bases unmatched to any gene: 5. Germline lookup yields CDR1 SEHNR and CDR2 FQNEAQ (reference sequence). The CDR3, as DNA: TGTGCCAGCAGCTTAGCGAGGCTAGCGGGGGCAGAGACCCAGTACTTC. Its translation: CASSLARLAGAETQYF.

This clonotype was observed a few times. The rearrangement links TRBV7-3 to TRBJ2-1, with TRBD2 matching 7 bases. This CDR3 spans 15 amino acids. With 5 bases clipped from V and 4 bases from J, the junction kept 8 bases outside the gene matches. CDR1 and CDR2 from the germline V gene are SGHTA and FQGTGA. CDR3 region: CASSAGRAGYNEQFF. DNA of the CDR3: TGTGCCAGCAGCGCAGGGAGGGCGGGATACAATGAGCAGTTCTTC.